One and the same sample provided the 2 T cell receptor beta chains below, sequenced in a study of T cell clonality in common variable immunodeficiency. Clones were sequenced by immunoSEQ multiplex PCR, and TCRdb holds only the in-frame ones, with some missing. Sampling found some 40,000 clones, none seen once. The sequenced sample consisted of peripheral blood mononuclear cells. The receptors were sampled from a person aged 18 to 75 in good health.

Ten or more counts support this clone. The read terminates 3 residues ahead of where the CDR3 ends, so the germline J gene completes it. The chain recombines TRBV5-1 with TRBJ1-5, with 7 nucleotides matching TRBD1. After removal of 4 bases from V and 7 bases from J, the junction contained 5 bases not matched to a gene. This CDR3 region has 13 residues. CDR1 and CDR2 (germline): SGHRS, YFSETQ. CDR3 amino acids: CASSPGDSQPQHF. The CDR3 bases that were read are TGCGCCAGCAGCCCCGGGGACAGCCAGCCC.

Note on this clone: Read data end 3 residues before the CDR3 end; the end is taken from the germline J gene. V and J are TRBV5-1 and TRBJ2-3; D is perhaps TRBD1 (5 bases). Looked up from germline, CDR1 is SGHRS and CDR2 is YFSETQ. The CDR3 totals 14 residues. The CDR3 region is CASSAVSGKETQYF. The CDR3 DNA, read in part, is TGCGCCAGCAGCGCCGTTTCAGGGAAAGAGACG.